What follows are 9 T cell receptor beta chains derived from one specimen sequenced in a study of CD8 T cells in ankylosing spondylitis. TCRdb re-derived calls from the 5' RACE reads in MiXCR, one entry per CDR3 protein. The profile covers a few hundred thousand distinct CDR3 sequences, with 9.5% to 12% appearing a single time and 6% to 7.5% taken by the ten largest. The specimen was blood, either unsorted or a sorted T cell fraction (not recorded which). These receptors were collected from a male donor with ankylosing spondylitis or in good health (not recorded which).

As concerns this clonotype: This may arise from a read error, as a much more abundant clone is one base away. The chain uses TRBV11-2 and TRBJ2-1, with 8 bases matching TRBD2. CDR1 and CDR2 (germline): SGHAT, FQNNGV. The CDR3 spans 15 residues. CDR3 sequence (DNA): TGTGCCAGCAGCTTAGATGGGACTAGTGGTGATGAGCAGCTCTTC. Protein: CASSLDGTSGDEQLF. The full variable domain, rest sourced from reference TRBV11-2 and TRBJ2-1, is EAGVAQSPRYKIIEKRQSVAFWCNPISGHATLYWYQQILGQGPKLLIQFQNNGVVDDSQLPKDRFSAERLKGVDSTLKIQPAKLEDSAVYLCASSLDGTSGDEQLFGPGTRLTVL.

The table lists this clonotype with many counts. The chain recombines TRBV10-3 with TRBJ2-2, with 9 bases lining up with TRBD2. The CDR3 length is 18 residues. In germline, CDR1 is ENHRY, CDR2 SYGVKD. J gave up 1 base and V 4 bases, and 10 bases lay outside the gene matches. DNA of the CDR3: TGTGCCATCAGTGCGGTTTCTAGCGGGGTCCTGAACACCGGGGAGCTGTTTTTT. Its protein is CAISAVSSGVLNTGELFF.

This clonotype came up many times. CDR3 residues: CATARRTTGNEQFF. The CDR3 bases are TGTGCCACCGCCCGACGGACTACAGGCAATGAGCAGTTCTTC. V usage is TRBV15 and J usage is TRBJ2-1; tentatively, D is TRBD2 (6 bases). The CDR3 contains 14 residues. V gave up 8 bases and J gave up 6 bases, with 17 bases separating them. CDR1 and CDR2 (germline): LNHNV, YYDKDF (reference sequence). The full variable domain, its missing parts supplied by reference TRBV15 and TRBJ2-1, is DAMVIQNPRYQVTQFGKPVTLSCSQTLNHNVMYWYQQKSSQAPKLLFHYYDKDFNNEADTPDNFQSRRPNTSFCFLDIRSPGLGDTAMYLCATARRTTGNEQFFGPGTRLTVL.

This clonotype was counted a few times. The J gene is TRBJ2-5, the V gene TRBV12-3 or TRBV12-4; no firm D call. This CDR3 is built from 13 residues. Trimming took off 3 bases at V and 8 bases at J, with 13 bases between the two ends. The CDR3 region is CASSFSPLETQYF. In DNA form, the CDR3 reads TGTGCCAGCAGTTTCTCGCCTTTGGAAACCCAGTACTTC.

In this sample, this clonotype turned up a few times. The chain carries TRBV6-5 and TRBJ2-6, with 7 bases matching TRBD1. V shed 1 base, J shed 1 base, and the junction held 10 bases outside the gene matches. The CDR3 is 19 residues long. CDR1 MNHEY and CDR2 SVGAGI come from the germline V gene. The CDR3 protein is CASSYFLGRGSSGANVLTF. The DNA for the CDR3 is TGTGCCAGCAGTTACTTTTTGGGCAGGGGGAGTTCTGGGGCCAACGTCCTGACTTTC.

This clonotype was recorded many times. The chain links TRBV12-3 or TRBV12-4 to TRBJ2-2; D is undetermined. The germline V and J ends were trimmed by 3 bases and 0 bases, with 8 bases remaining between them. This CDR3 spans 15 amino acids. CDR3 residues: CASSFLATNTGELFF. CDR3 DNA: TGTGCCAGCAGTTTTTTGGCAACGAACACCGGGGAGCTGTTTTTT.

This clonotype has a count of ten or more. The chain employs TRBV7-3 and TRBJ1-6, with D maybe TRBD1 (6 bases). Trimming stripped 4 bases from V and 13 bases from J, with 14 bases between. Germline CDR1 and CDR2: SGHTA and FQGTGA. This CDR3 region has 13 residues. The CDR3 loop reads CASSWTALGPLHF. The CDR3 bases are TGTGCCAGCAGCTGGACAGCCCTCGGTCCCCTCCACTTT.

This clonotype occurred a few times. V is TRBV28 and J is TRBJ2-3; D ambiguous. V dropped 5 bases and J dropped 8 bases, with 11 bases sitting between them. Germline CDR1 is MDHEN and CDR2 is SYDVKM. The CDR3 contains 12 residues. CDR3 nucleotide sequence: TGTGCCAGCAGTAGTAACCGGGCTACGCAGTATTTT. This encodes CASSSNRATQYF.

This clonotype has a count of ten or more. This chain uses TRBV12-3 or TRBV12-4 with TRBJ2-1, with D possibly being TRBD2 (6 bases). This CDR3 has 15 amino acids. The germline V and J ends were trimmed by 2 bases and 8 bases, with 16 bases remaining between them. CDR3 nucleotide sequence: TGTGCCAGCAGTTTAAGAATAGCGGAGGTGGATGAGCAGTTCTTC. Translated, it gives CASSLRIAEVDEQFF.